This T cell receptor beta chain is from a study of cytomegalovirus exposure and HLA in healthy donors. At the level of the study: From HLA-typed donors, an early data release held tens of millions of unique TCRs. Of 398 genotyped donors, about 80% clustered with self-reported Caucasian donors.

Primers: 60 Vbeta forward and 13 Jbeta reverse. Produced via immunoSEQ multiplex PCR; TCRdb's table is partial and in-frame only. The sample has about 94,000 clones, roughly 80% seen once. This clone occurred once. What it binds is unknown. The CDR3 covers 14 residues. Germline trimming cut 1 base from V and 8 bases from J; bases unmatched to any gene: 5. The V gene's germline CDR1 is MGHRA and CDR2 YSYEKL. Whole-study results and caveats: The classifier, whose performance was assessed in both the original and validation cohorts, reportedly diagnosed cytomegalovirus status with high specificity and sensitivity. Reported findings show TCR beta sequences accurately forecast HLA-A and HLA-B alleles in most subjects.

The sequenced material came from PBMCs. The source of this sequence is a woman aged 55-70 years in good health and CMV-seronegative. The V and J genes are TRBV4-1 and TRBJ2-1; TRBD1 agrees at 7 bases. The DNA of the CDR3 is TGCGCCAGCAGCCAAGGACAGGGCTCGGATGAGCAGTTCTTC. As protein: CASSQGQGSDEQFF.